The 15 T cell receptor beta chains presented below share a single source sample, sequenced in a study of blood T cell repertoires in COVID-19. Repertoires were generated with immunoSEQ multiplex PCR, while TCRdb's copy carries only in-frame clones and drops some. The sample lists some 380,000 clones, approximately 89% occurring once. Source material: PBMCs or T cells enriched from blood (not recorded which). All receptors derive from a man aged 25 to 40 who had recovered from COVID-19.

V and J are TRBV30 and TRBJ1-3; D uncertain. Germline V lookup: CDR1 GTSNPN, CDR2 SVGIG (reference sequence). This CDR3 spans 16 amino acids. Trimming cost V 0 bases and J 4 bases, with 16 bases left between them. DNA of the CDR3: TGTGCCTGGAGTGTCAACGAGGGAATCCGCGGAAACACCATATATTTT. Protein sequence: CAWSVNEGIRGNTIYF.

As for this clone: At the DNA level, this CDR3 is encoded by other sequences in the same sample as well. J is TRBJ1-2 and V is TRBV9; TRBD1 aligns across 9 bases. The V and J ends lost 3 bases and 2 bases, in that order; junction bases with no gene match: 2. The CDR3 contains 14 residues. Per the germline V gene, CDR1 is SGDLS and CDR2 is YYNGEE. The chain's CDR3 is CASSAGQGNYGYTF. The CDR3 nucleotides are TGTGCCAGCAGCGCAGGACAGGGGAACTATGGCTACACCTTC.

V usage is TRBV7-9 and J usage is TRBJ1-2, with D tentatively TRBD1 (5 bases). Germline V gene data show CDR1 as SEHNR and CDR2 as FQNEAQ (reference sequence). CDR3 length equals 16 residues. Trimming stripped 2 bases from V and 5 bases from J, with 18 bases between. DNA of the CDR3: TGTGCCAGCAGCTTACCCCGCAACAGGTTAGGGTATGGCTACACCTTC. It translates to CASSLPRNRLGYGYTF.

The chain combines TRBV12-5 with TRBJ1-1; D gene uncertain. CDR1 LGHNT and CDR2 FRNRAP come from the germline V gene. V was clipped by 3 bases and J by 3 bases, with 5 bases between them. CDR3 size: 12 residues. CDR3 loop: CASGLAHTEAFF. As DNA, the CDR3 is TGTGCTAGTGGTTTAGCCCACACTGAAGCTTTCTTT.

The chain recombines TRBV29-1 with TRBJ2-5, with 9 bases identical to TRBD2. The V gene end was trimmed by 4 bases and the J gene end by 7 bases; junction bases not matched to a gene: 13. Germline CDR1 is SQVTM and CDR2 is ANQGSEA. This CDR3 contains 15 residues. This CDR3 reads CSVGEAGGRAGTQYF. CDR3 bases: TGCAGCGTTGGTGAAGCGGGGGGCCGTGCGGGGACCCAGTACTTC.

The chain recombines TRBV9 with TRBJ1-2; unclear D gene. CDR3 size: 15 residues. Trimming took 1 base from V and 0 from J, leaving 10 bases between them. Germline values: CDR1 SGDLS, CDR2 YYNGEE. The CDR3 DNA reads as TGTGCCAGCAGCGTATCGGGGTCGGCTAACTATGGCTACACCTTC. This encodes CASSVSGSANYGYTF.

Details on this clone: The germline gene is not matched at one end of the junction; a read error may be the cause. Here the CDR3 reads CASSFYLGQGSF. The CDR3 nucleotides are TGTGCCAGCAGTTTTTATCTGGGACAGGGTAGCTTT. The rearrangement uses TRBV12-3 or TRBV12-4 and TRBJ1-1, with 9 bases fitting TRBD1. The CDR3 covers 12 residues.

This clone has a single count. The chain couples TRBV5-8 to TRBJ2-7; 12 positions match TRBD1. V lost 4 bases and J lost 2; bases outside the gene matches: 4. CDR1 and CDR2 (germline): SGHTS, YDEGEE. The CDR3 loop spans 15 amino acids. The CDR3 loop reads CASSLRDRGPYEQYF. CDR3 sequence (DNA): TGTGCCAGCAGCCTCCGGGACAGGGGGCCCTACGAGCAGTACTTC.

In DNA form, the CDR3 reads TGTGCCAGCGGAAATAGGGACAGGGGAACCTACGAGCAGTACTTC. Protein: CASGNRDRGTYEQYF. This chain connects TRBV27 to TRBJ2-7; 10 positions match TRBD1. The CDR3 length is 15 residues. Germline lookup yields CDR1 MNHEY and CDR2 SMNVEV (reference sequence). The J segment lost 2 bases and the V segment lost 8 bases, leaving 9 bases of the junction unmatched.

The chain couples TRBV7-2 to TRBJ1-4, with D unclear. With 1 base removed from V and 6 bases from J, the gap between germline ends came to 15 bases. Germline V CDR1 and CDR2: SGHTA, FQGNSA. There are 16 residues in the CDR3. CDR3 nucleotides: TGTGCCAGCAGCTTAGTTACGGGAGGGATAGATGAAAAACTGTTTTTT. This gives the protein CASSLVTGGIDEKLFF.

The rearrangement links TRBV6-5 to TRBJ1-3; 8 bases are a match to TRBD1. Unmatched junction bases numbered 6, after V lost 6 bases and J lost 5 bases. Germline assignment: CDR1 MNHEY and CDR2 SVGAGI. The CDR3 spans 14 residues. CDR3 protein: CASSPDRARNTIYF. Written as DNA, the CDR3 is TGTGCCAGCAGCCCGGACAGGGCGAGAAACACCATATATTTT.

V is TRBV18 and J is TRBJ2-5; 7 bases map to TRBD1. J gave up 1 base and V 1 base, and 0 bases lay outside the gene matches. This CDR3 is built from 14 residues. Per the germline V gene, CDR1 is KGHSH and CDR2 is LQKENI. CDR3: CASSPRTGQETQYF. Written as DNA, the CDR3 is TGTGCCAGCTCACCACGGACAGGCCAAGAGACCCAGTACTTC.

This clone appeared once. CDR3 nucleotide sequence: TGCAGTGCTAGTTTTCCCCGACTAGCCGGCACAGATACGCAGTATTTT. Its protein is CSASFPRLAGTDTQYF. V is TRBV20-1 and J is TRBJ2-3; TRBD2 aligns across 7 bases. The CDR3 is made up of 16 amino acids. Germline V gene lookup returns CDR1 DFQATT and CDR2 SNEGSKA (reference sequence). J was trimmed by 1 base and V by 3 bases; bases with no gene match: 10.

This clone came up many times. V usage is TRBV19 and J usage is TRBJ2-7; D remains unclear. This CDR3 spans 14 amino acids. Germline assignment: CDR1 LNHDA and CDR2 SQIVND (reference sequence). Trimming removed 7 bases from V and 0 bases from J, with 13 bases in between. CDR3 bases: TGTGCCAGTAAAAGCTATTCAGGCTCCTACGAGCAGTACTTC. Translated: CASKSYSGSYEQYF.

The chain uses TRBV27 and TRBJ2-7; 9 positions agree with TRBD1. From germline, CDR1 is MNHEY and CDR2 SMNVEV (reference sequence). The CDR3 is 13 amino acids. Unmatched junction bases numbered 0, after V lost 4 bases and J lost 2 bases. CDR3 DNA: TGTGCCAGCAGTTGGACAGGGGCCTACGAGCAGTACTTC. It specifies CASSWTGAYEQYF.